A selection of T cell receptor beta chains follows, all from one sample in a study of T cells after posttransplantation cyclophosphamide. Here immunoSEQ multiplex PCR was the method, and the copy in TCRdb shows in-frame clones only, minus some. This sample includes approximately 35,000 clones with no singletons; its ten biggest clones take up approximately 4.3%. The sequenced sample was PBMCs. The receptors were sampled from a woman aged 25 to 39 in good health and a related stem cell transplant donor. CDR3s include the opening cysteine and the closing phenylalanine or tryptophan. A D gene is named only where the DNA matches it firmly. Some rows mark clone size as missing; the rest say once, few, many or name a class of expanded clone.

j_gene: TRBJ1-5; d_gene: TRBD1; abundance: many; v_gene: TRBV19; CDR3aa: CASSIGTGSDQPQHF; CDR3nt: TGTGCCAGTAGTATAGGGACAGGGTCGGATCAGCCCCAGCATTTT
j_gene: TRBJ2-5; d_gene: .; abundance: many; v_gene: TRBV6-5; CDR3aa: CASSGSGTQYF; CDR3nt: TGTGCCAGCAGTGGAAGCGGGACCCAGTACTTC
j_gene: TRBJ2-2; d_gene: TRBD2; abundance: few; v_gene: TRBV12-3/TRBV12-4; CDR3aa: CASTKSGGVLTGELFF; CDR3nt: TGTGCCAGCACCAAAAGCGGGGGGGTCCTCACCGGGGAGCTGTTTTTT
j_gene: TRBJ1-1; d_gene: .; abundance: .; v_gene: TRBV12-3/TRBV12-4; CDR3aa: CASRRAGDTEAFF; CDR3nt: TGTGCCAGCAGACGGGCCGGGGACACTGAAGCTTTCTTT
j_gene: TRBJ1-5; d_gene: .; abundance: many; v_gene: TRBV18; CDR3aa: CASSLESGVSNQPQHF; CDR3nt: TGTGCCAGCTCACTAGAATCGGGTGTTAGCAATCAGCCCCAGCATTTT
j_gene: TRBJ2-3; d_gene: TRBD1; abundance: .; v_gene: TRBV7-8; CDR3aa: CASSHRLNRGTDTPYF; CDR3nt: TGTGCCAGCAGCCACCGTTTAAACAGGGGCACAGATACGCCCTATTTT
j_gene: TRBJ2-5; d_gene: .; abundance: .; v_gene: TRBV30; CDR3aa: CAWSGSVQETQYF; CDR3nt: TGTGCCTGGAGTGGGTCAGTACAAGAGACCCAGTACTTC
j_gene: TRBJ1-1; d_gene: .; abundance: many; v_gene: TRBV29-1; CDR3aa: CSVEGPLEAFF; CDR3nt: TGCAGCGTTGAGGGTCCACTAGAAGCTTTCTTT
j_gene: TRBJ2-4; d_gene: .; abundance: many; v_gene: TRBV18; CDR3aa: CASSHLAKNIQYF; CDR3nt: TGTGCCAGCTCACATCTAGCCAAAAACATTCAGTACTTC
j_gene: TRBJ1-3; d_gene: TRBD1; abundance: many; v_gene: TRBV5-1; CDR3aa: CASSLDGQGQGNTIYF; CDR3nt: TGCGCCAGCAGCTTGGACGGACAGGGACAAGGAAACACCATATATTTT
j_gene: TRBJ1-2; d_gene: .; abundance: .; v_gene: TRBV6-6; CDR3aa: CASSYSMGRGAGGYTF; CDR3nt: TGTGCCAGCAGTTACTCGATGGGACGGGGGGCAGGTGGCTACACCTTC
j_gene: TRBJ1-2; d_gene: .; abundance: many; v_gene: TRBV7-9; CDR3aa: CASSPGHGYTF; CDR3nt: TGTGCCAGCAGCCCAGGGCATGGCTACACCTTC
j_gene: TRBJ2-7; d_gene: TRBD2; abundance: many; v_gene: TRBV11-2; CDR3aa: CASSWFSGGSYEQYF; CDR3nt: TGTGCCAGCAGCTGGTTTAGCGGGGGATCCTACGAGCAGTACTTC
j_gene: TRBJ2-3; d_gene: TRBD2; abundance: few; v_gene: TRBV4-3; CDR3aa: CASSQDSSGGSDTQYF; CDR3nt: TGCGCCAGCAGCCAAGATAGTAGCGGGGGGTCAGATACGCAGTATTTT
j_gene: TRBJ2-3; d_gene: TRBD2; abundance: few; v_gene: TRBV6-7; CDR3aa: CASSYSASGDTDTQYF; CDR3nt: TGTGCCAGCAGTTACTCTGCTAGCGGGGACACAGATACGCAGTATTTT
j_gene: TRBJ1-4; d_gene: .; abundance: many; v_gene: TRBV7-9; CDR3aa: CASSLGVAGTREKLFF; CDR3nt: TGTGCCAGCAGCTTAGGGGTTGCGGGGACGAGAGAAAAACTGTTTTTT
j_gene: TRBJ2-7; d_gene: .; abundance: many; v_gene: TRBV6-1; CDR3aa: CASAQPGLSYEQYF; CDR3nt: TGTGCCAGCGCCCAACCGGGACTGTCCTACGAGCAGTACTTC
j_gene: TRBJ2-3; d_gene: .; abundance: few; v_gene: TRBV5-1; CDR3aa: CASSFRGAATDTQYF; CDR3nt: TGCGCCAGCAGCTTCAGGGGCGCAGCCACAGATACGCAGTATTTT
j_gene: TRBJ2-5; d_gene: .; abundance: many; v_gene: TRBV18; CDR3aa: CASSTQGPQTQYF; CDR3nt: TGTGCCAGCTCAACACAGGGCCCCCAGACCCAGTACTTC
j_gene: TRBJ2-2; d_gene: .; abundance: many; v_gene: TRBV6-2/TRBV6-3; CDR3aa: CASSYPPSGELFF; CDR3nt: TGTGCCAGCAGTTACCCTCCTTCCGGGGAGCTGTTTTTT
j_gene: TRBJ2-7; d_gene: TRBD2; abundance: many; v_gene: TRBV7-2; CDR3aa: CASSSTGGPHEQYF; CDR3nt: TGTGCCAGCAGCTCTACGGGGGGGCCCCACGAGCAGTACTTC
j_gene: TRBJ2-7; d_gene: TRBD1; abundance: many; v_gene: TRBV19; CDR3aa: CASSISTGGSYEQYF; CDR3nt: TGTGCCAGTAGTATTTCCACAGGGGGCTCCTACGAGCAGTACTTC
j_gene: TRBJ2-7; d_gene: .; abundance: few; v_gene: TRBV5-4; CDR3aa: CASSLQGMRGEQYF; CDR3nt: TGTGCCAGCAGCTTGCAGGGGATGAGGGGAGAGCAGTACTTC
j_gene: TRBJ1-5; d_gene: TRBD1; abundance: few; v_gene: TRBV30; CDR3aa: CAWSVPRGYGNQPQHF; CDR3nt: TGTGCCTGGAGTGTACCCAGGGGGTATGGCAATCAGCCCCAGCATTTT
j_gene: TRBJ2-1; d_gene: .; abundance: many; v_gene: TRBV30; CDR3aa: CAWSAPPGHTSYNEQFF; CDR3nt: TGTGCCTGGAGTGCCCCTCCGGGACACACGTCCTACAATGAGCAGTTCTTC
j_gene: TRBJ2-7; d_gene: .; abundance: many; v_gene: TRBV4-3; CDR3aa: CASSQDGAGSYEQYF; CDR3nt: TGCGCCAGCAGCCAAGACGGGGCGGGGAGCTACGAGCAGTACTTC
j_gene: TRBJ2-7; d_gene: TRBD1; abundance: many; v_gene: TRBV6-2/TRBV6-3; CDR3aa: CASSSRDRVGYEQYF; CDR3nt: TGTGCCAGCAGTTCCCGGGACAGGGTCGGGTACGAGCAGTACTTC
j_gene: TRBJ2-3; d_gene: TRBD1; abundance: many; v_gene: TRBV5-1; CDR3aa: CASSWGTGTDTQYF; CDR3nt: TGCGCCAGCAGCTGGGGGACAGGCACAGATACGCAGTATTTT
j_gene: TRBJ2-5; d_gene: TRBD1; abundance: many; v_gene: TRBV6-6; CDR3aa: CASKRRGGIGETQYF; CDR3nt: TGTGCCAGCAAGAGAAGAGGGGGCATCGGAGAGACCCAGTACTTC
j_gene: TRBJ1-1; d_gene: .; abundance: many; v_gene: TRBV14; CDR3aa: CASSQDRVLTFF; CDR3nt: TGTGCCAGCAGCCAAGACAGGGTTTTAACTTTCTTT
j_gene: TRBJ1-2; d_gene: .; abundance: many; v_gene: TRBV7-9; CDR3aa: CASSLEVRQYPISYGYTF; CDR3nt: TGTGCCAGCAGCTTAGAAGTGAGACAGTACCCAATATCGTATGGCTACACCTTC
j_gene: TRBJ1-1; d_gene: .; abundance: many; v_gene: TRBV15; CDR3aa: CATASGGWIDTEAFF; CDR3nt: TGTGCCACCGCGTCAGGCGGGTGGATCGACACTGAAGCTTTCTTT
j_gene: TRBJ2-7; d_gene: .; abundance: many; v_gene: TRBV6-1; CDR3aa: CASSGDNNKQYF; CDR3nt: TGTGCCAGCAGTGGGGACAATAATAAGCAGTACTTC
j_gene: TRBJ2-1; d_gene: TRBD1; abundance: .; v_gene: TRBV27; CDR3aa: CASSRGTVGNNEQFF; CDR3nt: TGTGCCAGCAGCCGTGGGACAGTCGGGAACAATGAGCAGTTCTTC
j_gene: TRBJ2-5; d_gene: .; abundance: few; v_gene: TRBV5-6; CDR3aa: CASSLAFETQYF; CDR3nt: TGTGCCAGCAGCTTGGCCTTTGAGACCCAGTACTTC
j_gene: TRBJ1-1; d_gene: TRBD1; abundance: many; v_gene: TRBV4-2; CDR3aa: CASSPRQGRGTEAFF; CDR3nt: TGTGCCAGCAGCCCCCGACAGGGACGTGGCACTGAAGCTTTCTTT
j_gene: TRBJ2-7; d_gene: .; abundance: many; v_gene: TRBV6-6; CDR3aa: CASRMTGSSYEQYF; CDR3nt: TGTGCCAGCAGGATGACAGGCTCCTCCTACGAGCAGTACTTC
j_gene: TRBJ2-5; d_gene: TRBD2; abundance: few; v_gene: TRBV5-1; CDR3aa: CASSVTSGWETQYF; CDR3nt: TGCGCCAGCAGCGTGACTAGCGGGTGGGAGACCCAGTACTTC
j_gene: TRBJ1-2; d_gene: .; abundance: many; v_gene: TRBV10-3; CDR3aa: CAISGMGQDYGYTF; CDR3nt: TGTGCCATCAGTGGGATGGGACAAGACTATGGCTACACCTTC
j_gene: TRBJ1-5; d_gene: TRBD1; abundance: many; v_gene: TRBV7-7; CDR3aa: CASSRGQEKYSNQPQHF; CDR3nt: TGTGCCAGCAGCCGCGGACAGGAAAAATATAGCAATCAGCCCCAGCATTTT
j_gene: TRBJ1-2; d_gene: .; abundance: many; v_gene: TRBV7-2; CDR3aa: CASSLDGLNYGYTF; CDR3nt: TGTGCCAGCAGCTTAGACGGTCTTAACTATGGCTACACCTTC
j_gene: TRBJ1-5; d_gene: .; abundance: many; v_gene: TRBV18; CDR3aa: CASSPGLVGGDGGPQHF; CDR3nt: TGTGCCAGCTCACCAGGTCTCGTCGGAGGGGATGGAGGGCCCCAGCATTTT
j_gene: TRBJ2-5; d_gene: TRBD2; abundance: many; v_gene: TRBV7-2; CDR3aa: CASSDLMSGGARETQYF; CDR3nt: TGTGCCAGCAGCGATCTAATGTCCGGGGGGGCCAGAGAGACCCAGTACTTC
j_gene: TRBJ1-1; d_gene: TRBD1; abundance: many; v_gene: TRBV5-1; CDR3aa: CASSENPGQMNTEAFF; CDR3nt: TGCGCCAGCAGCGAAAATCCGGGACAGATGAACACTGAAGCTTTCTTT
j_gene: TRBJ2-5; d_gene: TRBD2; abundance: many; v_gene: TRBV9; CDR3aa: CASSGARLAGVQETQYF; CDR3nt: TGTGCCAGCAGCGGAGCACGTCTAGCGGGGGTTCAAGAGACCCAGTACTTC
j_gene: TRBJ2-3; d_gene: TRBD2; abundance: few; v_gene: TRBV7-2; CDR3aa: CASSIGLAGADTQYF; CDR3nt: TGTGCCAGCAGCATTGGACTAGCGGGGGCAGATACGCAGTATTTT
j_gene: TRBJ1-5; d_gene: TRBD1; abundance: few; v_gene: TRBV5-6; CDR3aa: CASSTPTDRASNQPQHF; CDR3nt: TGTGCCAGCAGCACACCCACTGACAGGGCTAGCAATCAGCCCCAGCATTTT
j_gene: TRBJ2-1; d_gene: TRBD2; abundance: many; v_gene: TRBV19; CDR3aa: CASSIRLAGEQFF; CDR3nt: TGTGCCAGTAGTATTAGACTAGCGGGAGAGCAGTTCTTC
j_gene: TRBJ2-3; d_gene: .; abundance: many; v_gene: TRBV5-1; CDR3aa: CASSGDSPDTQYF; CDR3nt: TGCGCCAGCAGCGGGGACTCCCCGGATACGCAGTATTTT
j_gene: TRBJ2-5; d_gene: .; abundance: many; v_gene: TRBV4-1; CDR3aa: CASSQDREADRSRETQYF; CDR3nt: TGCGCCAGCAGCCAAGACAGGGAGGCAGACAGGTCGAGGGAGACCCAGTACTTC
j_gene: TRBJ2-1; d_gene: .; abundance: many; v_gene: TRBV6-2/TRBV6-3; CDR3aa: CASSYSMGAAYSYNEQFF; CDR3nt: TGTGCCAGCAGTTACTCGATGGGCGCAGCCTACTCCTACAATGAGCAGTTCTTC
j_gene: TRBJ2-1; d_gene: TRBD1; abundance: many; v_gene: TRBV19; CDR3aa: CASSNRQGLFNEQFF; CDR3nt: TGTGCCAGTAGTAACAGACAGGGTCTTTTCAATGAGCAGTTCTTC
j_gene: TRBJ2-6; d_gene: TRBD1; abundance: many; v_gene: TRBV5-6; CDR3aa: CASSSGTGALSGANVLTF; CDR3nt: TGTGCCAGCAGCTCTGGGACAGGGGCCCTCTCTGGGGCCAACGTCCTGACTTTC
j_gene: TRBJ2-2; d_gene: .; abundance: few; v_gene: TRBV7-7; CDR3aa: CASSSKGTATGELFF; CDR3nt: TGTGCCAGCAGCTCCAAGGGGACTGCCACCGGGGAGCTGTTTTTT
j_gene: TRBJ2-3; d_gene: .; abundance: .; v_gene: TRBV6-1; CDR3aa: CASRTTAISTDTQYF; CDR3nt: TGTGCCAGCAGGACGACAGCCATTAGCACAGATACGCAGTATTTT
j_gene: TRBJ2-7; d_gene: TRBD1; abundance: .; v_gene: TRBV5-1; CDR3aa: CASSLGTGLTYEQYF; CDR3nt: TGCGCCAGCAGCCTTGGGACAGGGCTTACCTACGAGCAGTACTTC
j_gene: TRBJ2-3; d_gene: TRBD2; abundance: few; v_gene: TRBV11-2; CDR3aa: CASSLALAGGHITDTQYF; CDR3nt: TGTGCCAGCAGCTTAGCCCTAGCGGGGGGGCATATAACAGATACGCAGTATTTT
j_gene: TRBJ1-6; d_gene: TRBD1; abundance: many; v_gene: TRBV5-4; CDR3aa: CASSSGQEHHSPLHF; CDR3nt: TGTGCCAGCAGTTCTGGACAGGAGCATCATTCACCCCTCCACTTT
j_gene: TRBJ1-1; d_gene: TRBD1; abundance: many; v_gene: TRBV10-3; CDR3aa: CAISEYTGDTTEAFF; CDR3nt: TGTGCCATCAGTGAGTATACAGGGGACACCACTGAAGCTTTCTTT
j_gene: TRBJ1-2; d_gene: .; abundance: many; v_gene: TRBV6-6; CDR3aa: CASSYSDRQNYGYTF; CDR3nt: TGTGCCAGCAGTTACTCGGACAGACAAAACTATGGCTACACCTTC